This TCR beta chain was captured in a study of molecular identifiers for immune sequencing clone quantification (dated by TCRdb to 2017 to 2018). General notes on the study: For a replicate experiment, RNA from roughly 20,000 or 100,000 naive CD8 T cells was divided into five aliquots, of which four were sequenced. This methods study benchmarked molecular-identifier clustering-based TCR repertoire sequencing (MIDCIRS) and TCR RNA copy counting, using CD8 T cells to do so.

What the work shows at the level of the full study, not this receptor alone: Identical TCR molecules sharing a barcode could cause highly expanded clone sizes to be underestimated. Naive libraries contained spiked-in Jurkat TCR RNA (around ten copies' worth), which is not part of the donor repertoire. In CMV-specific effector cells, over 99% of molecules were held by clones above 20 RNA copies, whereas under 1% of molecules were held by such clones in naive cells. When barcode sub-clustering was left out, chimeric consensus sequences inflated TCR diversity, with chimeras reaching as high as 47%. Spiked-in Jurkat TCR RNA equivalent to a single cell was reported to be detectable even among one million naive CD8 T cells. Modeling estimated around 3 recovered TCR RNA copies per cell, compared with about 9.3 by digital PCR, which implies approximately 30% capture efficiency.

Library construction relied on PCR. The data were produced on a NextSeq 500. Bulk TCR libraries were made following a previously described method, with the TCR primers given in Table S5. Total RNA was purified with the Qiagen AllPrep DNA/RNA kit. Reads from multiple sequencing runs of the same library were pooled before analysis. The original methods were these. Reads were retained only if their TCR constant sequence matched exactly, and those retained reads were trimmed to 150 nt and grouped according to their 12-nt molecular barcodes. Reads within each barcode group were sub-clustered using a 15% Levenshtein threshold, and quality-weighted consensus sequences were constructed for each RNA molecule. Non-functional sequences were filtered out, along with any lower-count sequence sitting one edit away from another sequence. Barcode sub-clusters with fewer than 20% of the maximum read count were removed, based on fitting two negative binomial distributions. TCRdb itself trimmed the public reads at Q25 with fastp, ran MiXCR and retained productive beta chains. Every entry covers one CDR3 protein and lists the most common genes and DNA from its rows. It is TCRdb's table, rather than the study itself, that gives the V and J calls and clone size. For this sample the table gives about half a million distinct CDR3 sequences, of which less than 30% were detected only once. The biggest ten clones account for approximately 0.76% of the sample.

Libraries of naive CD8 T cells were built from 20,000 to 1,000,000 sorted cells, with 10%, 30% or 50% of the purified RNA used. Naive CD8 T cells, defined as CD8+CD4-CCR7+CD45RA+, were FACS-sorted into RLT Plus buffer on a BD FACSAria II. Detection sensitivity was tested by spiking Jurkat RNA equal to approximately 9 TCR copies' worth into samples containing about 17,000-1,000,000 naive CD8 T cells. Enrichment of CD8 T cells was performed with RosetteSep CD8+ T Cell Enrichment Cocktail and Ficoll-Paque, after which ACK red cell lysis was carried out. The sample holds many counts of this clonotype. No cognate antigen has been identified for it. Base qualities are not provided; no much larger clone lies one nucleotide away. Material: naive CD8+ T cells from blood, with Jurkat cell RNA spiked in. The cell subset or site label, read with the paper, signifies: FACS-sorted CD8+CD4-CCR7+CD45RA+ naive T cells. This sequence originates from a human donor in good health. Some libraries in this study had Jurkat cell RNA spiked in.

The DNA is TGTGCCAGCAGCCCCCTAGCGGGTCTAGCCAAAAACATTCAGTACTTC. Its product reads: CASSPLAGLAKNIQYF. This chain joins TRBV6-5 to TRBJ2-4, with TRBD2 matching 8 junction bases. Counted from cysteine to phenylalanine, this CDR3 has 16 amino acids. Only the CDR3 DNA stays, 48 bases, in frame from base 1. According to the germline V gene, CDR1 reads MNHEY and CDR2 reads SVGAGI. Trimming takes 6 bases off V and 0 bases off J; junction bases not matched to a gene: 7.